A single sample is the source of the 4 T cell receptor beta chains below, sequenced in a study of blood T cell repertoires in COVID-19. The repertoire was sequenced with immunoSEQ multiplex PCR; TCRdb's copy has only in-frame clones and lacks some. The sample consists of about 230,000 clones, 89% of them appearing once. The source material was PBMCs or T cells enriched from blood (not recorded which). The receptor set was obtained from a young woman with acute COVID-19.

The CDR3 DNA reads TGTGCCAGCAGGCGGTCTTCCAGGCACAGGACGCAAGAGACCCAGTACTTC. Its protein product is CASRRSSRHRTQETQYF. This rearrangement joins TRBV7-8 to TRBJ2-5; tentatively, D is TRBD1 (5 bases). The CDR3 is 17 residues long. Between the trimmed V and J ends, which lost 6 bases and 2 bases, there was a span of 22 bases. The V gene's germline CDR1 is SGHVS and CDR2 FQNEAQ. Drawing the rest from reference TRBV7-8 and TRBJ2-5, the complete variable domain is GAGVSQSPRYKVAKRGQDVALRCDPISGHVSLFWYQQALGQGPEFLTYFQNEAQLDKSGLPSDRFFAERPEGSVSTLKIQRTQQEDSAVYLCASRRSSRHRTQETQYFGPGTRLLVL.

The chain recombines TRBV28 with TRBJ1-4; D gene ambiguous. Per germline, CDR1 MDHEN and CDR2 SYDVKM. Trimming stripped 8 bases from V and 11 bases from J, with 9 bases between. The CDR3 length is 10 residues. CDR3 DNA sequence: TGTGCCAGCCGTTCGTCCAAACTGTTTTTT. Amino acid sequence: CASRSSKLFF. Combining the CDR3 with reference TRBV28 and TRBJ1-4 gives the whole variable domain DVKVTQSSRYLVKRTGEKVFLECVQDMDHENMFWYRQDPGLGLRLIYFSYDVKMKEKGDIPEGYSVSREKKERFSLILESASTNQTSMYLCASRSSKLFFGSGTQLSVL.

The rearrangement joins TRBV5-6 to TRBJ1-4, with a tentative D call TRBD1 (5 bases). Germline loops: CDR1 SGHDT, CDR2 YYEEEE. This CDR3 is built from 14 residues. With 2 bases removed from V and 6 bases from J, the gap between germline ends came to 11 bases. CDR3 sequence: CASSFKGVDEKLFF. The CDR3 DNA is TGTGCCAGCAGCTTTAAAGGGGTAGATGAAAAACTGTTTTTT.

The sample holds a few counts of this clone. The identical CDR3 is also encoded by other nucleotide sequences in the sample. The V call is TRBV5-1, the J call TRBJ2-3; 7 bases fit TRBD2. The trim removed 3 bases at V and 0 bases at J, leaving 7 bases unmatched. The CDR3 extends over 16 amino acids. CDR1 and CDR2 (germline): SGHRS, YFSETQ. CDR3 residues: CASSSPSGASTDTQYF. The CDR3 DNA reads TGCGCCAGCAGCTCCCCCAGCGGGGCCAGCACAGATACGCAGTATTTT.